What follows are 5 T cell receptor beta chains derived from one specimen sequenced in a study of shared clonotypes between healthy human individuals. Sequenced by immunoSEQ multiplex PCR; TCRdb stores in-frame clones only, minus some. The sample has about 1 million clones; about 76% are singletons. Sequences were obtained from memory CD4+ T cells sorted from blood. Documented subset: CD45RA-negative fraction. The receptor source for this set is a man aged 18 to 35 in good health.

V is TRBV9 and J is TRBJ2-5, with 7 bases that match TRBD1. Germline loops: CDR1 SGDLS, CDR2 YYNGEE. CDR3 length equals 16 residues. V dropped 0 bases and J dropped 1; count of bases not matched to a gene: 6. In nucleotides, the CDR3 is TGTGCCAGCAGCGTAGATGGACAGGCCTTCCAAGAGACCCAGTACTTC. It codes for CASSVDGQAFQETQYF.

To note about this clone: Only one base separates this from a far larger clonotype, so it likely reflects a read error. This chain links TRBV30 with TRBJ2-7; 9 nucleotides align to TRBD1. Germline V gene lookup returns CDR1 GTSNPN and CDR2 SVGIG (reference sequence). The CDR3 sequence is 12 residues long. After removal of 8 bases from V and 4 bases from J, the junction contained 6 bases not matched to a gene. Written as DNA, the CDR3 is TGTGCCCGGAACAGGGGGCTGTACGAGCAGTACTTC. This translates into CARNRGLYEQYF.

The chain links TRBV7-2 to TRBJ1-6; tentatively, D is TRBD1 (6 bases). The length of the CDR3 is 16 residues. The V gene's germline CDR1 is SGHTA and CDR2 FQGNSA. The V end lost 0 bases, the J end lost 9 bases, and 15 bases lay between the germline ends. This CDR3 reads CASSLATGANGSPLHF. The CDR3, as DNA: TGTGCCAGCAGCTTAGCGACAGGTGCCAATGGTTCACCCCTCCACTTT.

The chain joins TRBV10-3 to TRBJ2-7; maybe TRBD2 (7 bases). CDR1 and CDR2 (germline): ENHRY, SYGVKD. The V and J ends lost 0 bases and 4 bases respectively, with 16 bases between them. The CDR3 has 16 residues. The CDR3 reads CAISESGGGGIYEQYF. CDR3 DNA sequence: TGTGCCATCAGTGAGTCTGGGGGAGGGGGGATATACGAGCAGTACTTC.

The V call is TRBV5-4, the J call TRBJ2-7; D is uncertain. Germline CDR1 and CDR2: SGHNT and YYREEE (reference sequence). This CDR3 spans 14 amino acids. Trimming cost V 1 base and J 4 bases, with 12 bases left between them. CDR3 loop: CASSLFGRKYEQYF. The CDR3 DNA is TGTGCCAGCAGCTTGTTTGGTCGGAAATACGAGCAGTACTTC.